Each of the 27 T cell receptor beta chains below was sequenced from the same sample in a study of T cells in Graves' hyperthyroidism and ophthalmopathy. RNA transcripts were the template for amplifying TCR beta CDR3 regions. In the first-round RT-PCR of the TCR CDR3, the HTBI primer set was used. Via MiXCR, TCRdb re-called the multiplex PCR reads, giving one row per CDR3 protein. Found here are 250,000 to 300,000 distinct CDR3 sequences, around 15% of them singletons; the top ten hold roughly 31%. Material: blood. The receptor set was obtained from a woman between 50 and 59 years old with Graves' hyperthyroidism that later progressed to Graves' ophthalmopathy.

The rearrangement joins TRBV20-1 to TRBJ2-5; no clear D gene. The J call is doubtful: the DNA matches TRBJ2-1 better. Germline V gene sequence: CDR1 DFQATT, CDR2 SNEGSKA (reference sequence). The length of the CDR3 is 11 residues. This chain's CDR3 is CSARYQETQFF. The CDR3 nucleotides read TGCAGTGCCCGGTACCAAGAAACCCAGTTCTTC.

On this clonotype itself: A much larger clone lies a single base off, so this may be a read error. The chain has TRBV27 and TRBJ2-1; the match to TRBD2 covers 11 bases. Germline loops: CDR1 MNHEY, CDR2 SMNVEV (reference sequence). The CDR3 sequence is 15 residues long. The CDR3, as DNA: TGTACCAGCACCAAAGTAGCGGGAGGGAGCGCTGAGCAGTTCTTC. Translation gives CTSTKVAGGSAEQFF.

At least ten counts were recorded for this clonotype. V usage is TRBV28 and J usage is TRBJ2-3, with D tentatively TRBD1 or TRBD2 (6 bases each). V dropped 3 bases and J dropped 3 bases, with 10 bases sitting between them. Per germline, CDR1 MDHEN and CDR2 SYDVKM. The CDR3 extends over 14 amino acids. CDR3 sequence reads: CASSFQGRTDTQYF. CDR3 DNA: TGTGCCAGCAGTTTTCAGGGGAGGACAGATACGCAGTATTTT.

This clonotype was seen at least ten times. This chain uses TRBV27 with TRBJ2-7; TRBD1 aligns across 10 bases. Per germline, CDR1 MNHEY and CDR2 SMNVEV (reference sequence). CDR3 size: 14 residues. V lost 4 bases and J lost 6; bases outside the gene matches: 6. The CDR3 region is CASSSPGQGTEQYF. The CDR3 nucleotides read TGTGCCAGCAGTTCCCCGGGACAGGGGACCGAGCAGTACTTC.

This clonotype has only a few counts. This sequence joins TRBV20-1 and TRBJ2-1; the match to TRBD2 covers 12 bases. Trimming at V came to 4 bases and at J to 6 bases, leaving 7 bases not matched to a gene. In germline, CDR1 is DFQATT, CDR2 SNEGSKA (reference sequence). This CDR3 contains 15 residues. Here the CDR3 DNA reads TGCAGTGCTAATCCACTAGCGGGAGGCTCCAATGAGCAGTTCTTC. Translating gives CSANPLAGGSNEQFF.

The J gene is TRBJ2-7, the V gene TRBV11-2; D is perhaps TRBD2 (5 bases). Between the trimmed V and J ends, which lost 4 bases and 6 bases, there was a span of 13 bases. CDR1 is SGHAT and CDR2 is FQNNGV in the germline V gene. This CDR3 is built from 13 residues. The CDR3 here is CASSSIRRPEQYF. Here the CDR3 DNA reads TGTGCCAGCAGCTCGATACGGAGGCCCGAGCAGTACTTC. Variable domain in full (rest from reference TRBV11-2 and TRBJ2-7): EAGVAQSPRYKIIEKRQSVAFWCNPISGHATLYWYQQILGQGPKLLIQFQNNGVVDDSQLPKDRFSAERLKGVDSTLKIQPAKLEDSAVYLCASSSIRRPEQYFGPGTRLTVT.

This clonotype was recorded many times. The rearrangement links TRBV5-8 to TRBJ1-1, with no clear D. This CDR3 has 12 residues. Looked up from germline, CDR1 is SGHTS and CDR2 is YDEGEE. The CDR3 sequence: CPTSASDVEAFF. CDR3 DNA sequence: TGTCCCACCTCTGCCTCGGACGTGGAAGCTTTCTTT.

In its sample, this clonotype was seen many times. CDR3 residues: CACRPGLAGSYSYNEQFF. In nucleotides, the CDR3 is TGTGCCTGCCGACCGGGACTAGCGGGATCTTACTCCTACAATGAGCAGTTCTTC. This chain links TRBV28 with TRBJ2-1; 13 bases fit TRBD2. Germline V gene lookup returns CDR1 MDHEN and CDR2 SYDVKM. The V gene end was trimmed by 11 bases and the J gene end by 0 bases; junction bases not matched to a gene: 13. This CDR3 has 18 amino acids.

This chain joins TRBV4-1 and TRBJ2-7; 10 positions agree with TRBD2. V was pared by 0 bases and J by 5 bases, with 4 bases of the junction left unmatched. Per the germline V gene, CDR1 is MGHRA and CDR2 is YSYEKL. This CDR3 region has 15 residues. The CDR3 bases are TGCGCCAGCAGCCAAGAGTTTAGCGGGAGGAACGAGCAGTACTTC. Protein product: CASSQEFSGRNEQYF.

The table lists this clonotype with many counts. CDR3 in amino acids: CSAGRLAGERNEQFF. The CDR3 bases are TGCAGTGCTGGGCGGTTAGCGGGAGAGCGCAATGAGCAGTTCTTC. The chain uses TRBV20-1 and TRBJ2-1; TRBD2 agrees at 9 bases. The CDR3 runs 15 residues. V trimming: 5 bases; J trimming: 6 bases; junction bases outside the gene matches: 11. Germline V CDR1 and CDR2: DFQATT, SNEGSKA (reference sequence).

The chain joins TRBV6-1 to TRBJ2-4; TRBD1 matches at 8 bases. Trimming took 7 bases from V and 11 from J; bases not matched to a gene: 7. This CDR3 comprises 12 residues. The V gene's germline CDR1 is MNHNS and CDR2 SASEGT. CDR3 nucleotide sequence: TGTGCCAGCACTTTACAGGGGGAACTTCAGTACTTC. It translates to CASTLQGELQYF.

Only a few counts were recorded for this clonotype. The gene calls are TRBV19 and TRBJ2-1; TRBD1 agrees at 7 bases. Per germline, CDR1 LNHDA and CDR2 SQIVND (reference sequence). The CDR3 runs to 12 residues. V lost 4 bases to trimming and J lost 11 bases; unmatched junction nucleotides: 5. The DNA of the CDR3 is TGTGCCAGTAGTAGACAGGGAGCGAAGCAGTTCTTC. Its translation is CASSRQGAKQFF.

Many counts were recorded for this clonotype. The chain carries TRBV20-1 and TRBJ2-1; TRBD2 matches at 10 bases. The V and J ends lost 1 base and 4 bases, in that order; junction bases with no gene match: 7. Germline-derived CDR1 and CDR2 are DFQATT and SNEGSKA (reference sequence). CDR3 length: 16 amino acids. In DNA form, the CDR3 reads TGCAGTGCTAGAGGAGCGGGAGGGCCGGAGTACAATGAGCAGTTCTTC. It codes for CSARGAGGPEYNEQFF.

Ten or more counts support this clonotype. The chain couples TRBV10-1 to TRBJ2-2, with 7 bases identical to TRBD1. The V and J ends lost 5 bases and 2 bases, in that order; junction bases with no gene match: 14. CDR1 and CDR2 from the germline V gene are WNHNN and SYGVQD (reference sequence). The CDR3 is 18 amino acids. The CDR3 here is CASSPDRVDGRNTGELFF. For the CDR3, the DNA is TGCGCCAGCAGTCCCGACAGGGTGGACGGTAGAAACACCGGGGAGCTGTTTTTT.

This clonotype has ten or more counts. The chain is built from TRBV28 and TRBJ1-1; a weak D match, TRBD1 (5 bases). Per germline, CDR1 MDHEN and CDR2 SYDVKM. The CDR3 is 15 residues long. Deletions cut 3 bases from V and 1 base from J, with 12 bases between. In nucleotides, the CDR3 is TGTGCCAGCAGTTTGGAGGGACTACGGAACACTGAAGCTTTCTTT. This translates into CASSLEGLRNTEAFF.

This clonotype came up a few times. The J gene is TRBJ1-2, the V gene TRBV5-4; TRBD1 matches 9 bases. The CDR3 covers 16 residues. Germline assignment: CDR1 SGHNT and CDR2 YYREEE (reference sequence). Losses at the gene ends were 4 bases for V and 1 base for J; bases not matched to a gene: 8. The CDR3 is CASSLPGTGLNYGYTF. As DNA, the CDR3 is TGTGCCAGCAGCCTGCCCGGGACAGGGCTTAACTATGGCTACACCTTC.

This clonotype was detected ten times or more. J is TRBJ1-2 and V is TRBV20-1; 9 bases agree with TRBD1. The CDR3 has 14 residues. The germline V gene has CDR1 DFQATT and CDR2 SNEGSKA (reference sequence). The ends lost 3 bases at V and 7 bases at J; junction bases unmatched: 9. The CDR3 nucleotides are TGCAGTGCTAGTTTTCGGGACAGGGTTTTTGGCTACACCTTC. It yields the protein CSASFRDRVFGYTF.

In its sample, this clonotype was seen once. The CDR3: CASSSPGPSDTGAFF. The CDR3 DNA is TGTGCCAGCAGTTCCCCCGGCCCGTCGGACACTGGGGCTTTCTTT. The chain uses TRBV28 and TRBJ1-1; possibly TRBD1 for D (5 bases). This CDR3 has 15 residues. The V end lost 4 bases, the J end lost 11 bases, and 23 bases lay between the germline ends. Per germline, CDR1 MDHEN and CDR2 SYDVKM.

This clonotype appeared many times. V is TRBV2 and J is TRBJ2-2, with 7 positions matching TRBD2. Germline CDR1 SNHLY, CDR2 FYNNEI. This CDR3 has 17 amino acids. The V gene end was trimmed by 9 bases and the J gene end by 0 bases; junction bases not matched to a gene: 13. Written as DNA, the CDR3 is TGTGCCAGTTCCCCCCGGGACTACCAAGCGAACACCGGGGAGCTGTTTTTT. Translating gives CASSPRDYQANTGELFF.

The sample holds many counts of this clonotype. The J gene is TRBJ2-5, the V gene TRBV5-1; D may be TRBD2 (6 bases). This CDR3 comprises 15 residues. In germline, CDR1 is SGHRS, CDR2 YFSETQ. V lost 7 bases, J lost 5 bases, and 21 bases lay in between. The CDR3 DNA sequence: TGCGCCAGCCGTCGGGGAGGAGGGGCGCAGGAGACCCAGTACTTC. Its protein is CASRRGGGAQETQYF.

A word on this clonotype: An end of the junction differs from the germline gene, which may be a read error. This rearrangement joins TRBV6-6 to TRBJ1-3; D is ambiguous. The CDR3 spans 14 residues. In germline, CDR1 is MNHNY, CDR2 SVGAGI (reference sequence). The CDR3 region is CASSYETSGNTICF. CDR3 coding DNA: TGTGCCAGCAGTTACGAAACCTCTGGAAACACCATATGTTTT.

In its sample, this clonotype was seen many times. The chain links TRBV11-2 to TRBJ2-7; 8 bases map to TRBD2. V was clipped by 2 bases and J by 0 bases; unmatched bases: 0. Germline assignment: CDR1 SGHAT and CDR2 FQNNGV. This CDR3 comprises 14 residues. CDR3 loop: CASSLTSGSYEQYF. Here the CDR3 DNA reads TGTGCCAGCAGCTTAACTAGCGGCTCCTACGAGCAGTACTTC.

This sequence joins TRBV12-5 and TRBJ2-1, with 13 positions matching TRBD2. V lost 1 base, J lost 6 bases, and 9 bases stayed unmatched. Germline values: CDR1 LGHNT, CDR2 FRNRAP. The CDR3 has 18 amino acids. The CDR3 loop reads CASGLDPPLAGGVNEQFF. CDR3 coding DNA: TGTGCTAGTGGTTTGGACCCACCACTAGCGGGAGGGGTCAATGAGCAGTTCTTC. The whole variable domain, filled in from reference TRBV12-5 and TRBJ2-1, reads DARVTQTPRHKVTEMGQEVTMRCQPILGHNTVFWYRQTMMQGLELLAYFRNRAPLDDSGMPKDRFSAEMPDATLATLKIQPSEPRDSAVYFCASGLDPPLAGGVNEQFFGPGTRLTVL.

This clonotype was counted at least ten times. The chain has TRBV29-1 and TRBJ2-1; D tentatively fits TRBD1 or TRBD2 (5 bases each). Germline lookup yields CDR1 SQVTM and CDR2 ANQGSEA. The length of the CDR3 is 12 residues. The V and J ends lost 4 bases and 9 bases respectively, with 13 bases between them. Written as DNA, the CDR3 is TGCAGCGTTGGCTGGGGCGCGGGTGAGCAGTTCTTC. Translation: CSVGWGAGEQFF.

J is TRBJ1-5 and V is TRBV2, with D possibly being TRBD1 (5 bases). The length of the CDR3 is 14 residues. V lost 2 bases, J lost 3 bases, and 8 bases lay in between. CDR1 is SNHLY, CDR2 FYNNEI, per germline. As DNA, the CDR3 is TGTGCCAGCAGTGAACAGGGAATCAATCAGCCCCAGCATTTT. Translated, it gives CASSEQGINQPQHF.

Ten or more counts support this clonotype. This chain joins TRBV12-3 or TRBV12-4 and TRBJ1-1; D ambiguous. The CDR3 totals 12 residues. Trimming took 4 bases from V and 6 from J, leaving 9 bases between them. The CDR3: CASSSPRAEAFF. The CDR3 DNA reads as TGTGCCAGCAGTTCCCCGCGGGCTGAAGCTTTCTTT.

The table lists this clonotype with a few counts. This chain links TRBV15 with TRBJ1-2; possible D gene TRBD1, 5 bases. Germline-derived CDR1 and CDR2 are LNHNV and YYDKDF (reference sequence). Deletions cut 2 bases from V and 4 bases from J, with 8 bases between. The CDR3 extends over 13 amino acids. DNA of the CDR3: TGTGCCACCAGCAGACCAGGGAGCTATGGCTACACCTTC. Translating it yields CATSRPGSYGYTF. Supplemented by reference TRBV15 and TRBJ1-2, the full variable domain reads DAMVIQNPRYQVTQFGKPVTLSCSQTLNHNVMYWYQQKSSQAPKLLFHYYDKDFNNEADTPDNFQSRRPNTSFCFLDIRSPGLGDTAMYLCATSRPGSYGYTFGSGTRLTVV.